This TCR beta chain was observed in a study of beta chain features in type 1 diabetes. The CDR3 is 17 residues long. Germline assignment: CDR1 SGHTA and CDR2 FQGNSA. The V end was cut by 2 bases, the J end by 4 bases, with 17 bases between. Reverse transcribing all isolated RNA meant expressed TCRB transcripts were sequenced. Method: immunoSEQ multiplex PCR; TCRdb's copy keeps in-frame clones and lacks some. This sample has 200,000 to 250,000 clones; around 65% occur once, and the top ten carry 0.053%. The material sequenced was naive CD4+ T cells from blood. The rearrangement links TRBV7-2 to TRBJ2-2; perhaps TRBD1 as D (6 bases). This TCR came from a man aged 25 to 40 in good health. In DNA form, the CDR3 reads TGTGCCAGCAGCTTACTCCCCCCAGGGGCGGGCACCGGGGAGCTGTTTTTT. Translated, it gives CASSLLPPGAGTGELFF.